These T cell receptor beta chains were read from a single sample in a study of T-cell memory formation after mild COVID-19. TCRdb reprocessed the 5' RACE reads via MiXCR and lists one record per CDR3 protein. In the table there are around 180,000 distinct CDR3 sequences, approximately 16% of which are singletons. The source material was PBMCs or a T cell subset sorted from them (not recorded which). Receptors were obtained from an adult woman who had mild COVID-19 (a few samples of this study predate the infection). Cell type and time point are not known. The CDR3 runs from the conserved cysteine through the conserved F or W. D genes are given only for firm matches. Size tells how often a clone was seen (once, few, many) or the class of an expanded clone, and some rows leave it out.

TRBV19	TRBJ1-2	few	-	TGTGCCAGTAAATTAGGACAGCTCTATGGCTACACCTTC	CASKLGQLYGYTF
TRBV12-3/TRBV12-4	TRBJ1-2	-	-	TGTGCCAGCAGTTTTTCTGGAGTTAACTATGGCTACACCTTC	CASSFSGVNYGYTF
TRBV7-9	TRBJ2-2	-	TRBD1	TGTGCCAGCATCCCCGACCAGGGGGACAGCGGGGAGCTGTTTTTT	CASIPDQGDSGELFF
TRBV30	TRBJ2-5	few	TRBD2	TGTGCCTGGAGTGTATCCCGGACTAGTGATCAAGAGACCCAGTACTTC	CAWSVSRTSDQETQYF
TRBV3-1	TRBJ2-4	few	TRBD1	TGTGCCAGCAGCCAAATGGGACAGGGAGCCAAAAACATTCAGTACTTC	CASSQMGQGAKNIQYF
TRBV27	TRBJ2-7	many	TRBD2	TGTGCCAGCAGTCTAGCGGGAGTGTACGAGCAGTACTTC	CASSLAGVYEQYF
TRBV12-3/TRBV12-4	TRBJ2-2	many	-	TGTGCCAGCAGTTTAGGCGGGACCGGGGAGCTGTTTTTT	CASSLGGTGELFF
TRBV6-6	TRBJ1-4	few	-	TGTGCCAGCAGTTACCCACCGAATGAAAAACTGTTTTTT	CASSYPPNEKLFF
TRBV5-1	TRBJ2-6	few	-	TGCGCCAGCAGCCAGACGTTACGCGGTTTCTCTGGGGCCAACGTCCTGACTTTC	CASSQTLRGFSGANVLTF
TRBV4-2	TRBJ2-7	few	-	TGTGCCAGCAGCCAAGACAGGGATAGCTCCTACGAGCAGTACTTC	CASSQDRDSSYEQYF
TRBV5-1	TRBJ2-5	many	TRBD1	TGCGCCAGCAGCTTGAATCCGTTAGGGACAGGAAGGAAAGAGACCCAGTACTTC	CASSLNPLGTGRKETQYF
TRBV24-1	TRBJ2-2	-	TRBD1	TGTGCCACCAGTGACCCGGCAGGGGGCCTTGCCGGGGAGCTGTTTTTT	CATSDPAGGLAGELFF
TRBV5-1	TRBJ2-7	few	-	TGCGCCAGCAGCCCAGGTGATCAGGGCTACGAGCAGTACTTC	CASSPGDQGYEQYF
TRBV9	TRBJ2-2	-	-	TGTGCCAGCAGCGTATTCGAGACCGGGGAGCTGTTTTTT	CASSVFETGELFF